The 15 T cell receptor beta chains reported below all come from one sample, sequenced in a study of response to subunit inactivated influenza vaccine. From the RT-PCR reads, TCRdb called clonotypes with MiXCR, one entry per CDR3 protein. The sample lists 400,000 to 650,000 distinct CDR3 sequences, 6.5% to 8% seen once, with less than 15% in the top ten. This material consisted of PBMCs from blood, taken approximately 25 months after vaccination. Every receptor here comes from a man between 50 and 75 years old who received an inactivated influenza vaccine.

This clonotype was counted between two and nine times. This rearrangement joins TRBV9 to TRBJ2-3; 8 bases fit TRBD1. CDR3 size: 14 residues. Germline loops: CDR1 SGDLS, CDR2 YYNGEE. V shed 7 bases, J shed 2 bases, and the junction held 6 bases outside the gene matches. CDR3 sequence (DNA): TGTGCCAGCTCCGACAGGGGCGACACAGATACGCAGTATTTT. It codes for CASSDRGDTDTQYF.

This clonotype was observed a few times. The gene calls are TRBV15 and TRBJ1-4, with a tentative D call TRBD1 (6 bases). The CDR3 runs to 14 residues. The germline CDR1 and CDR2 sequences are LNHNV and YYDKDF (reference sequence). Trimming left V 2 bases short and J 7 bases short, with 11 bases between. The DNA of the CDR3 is TGTGCCACCAGCAGAAAAGGGGGTTTTGAAAAACTGTTTTTT. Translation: CATSRKGGFEKLFF. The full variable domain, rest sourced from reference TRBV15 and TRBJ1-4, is DAMVIQNPRYQVTQFGKPVTLSCSQTLNHNVMYWYQQKSSQAPKLLFHYYDKDFNNEADTPDNFQSRRPNTSFCFLDIRSPGLGDTAMYLCATSRKGGFEKLFFGSGTQLSVL.

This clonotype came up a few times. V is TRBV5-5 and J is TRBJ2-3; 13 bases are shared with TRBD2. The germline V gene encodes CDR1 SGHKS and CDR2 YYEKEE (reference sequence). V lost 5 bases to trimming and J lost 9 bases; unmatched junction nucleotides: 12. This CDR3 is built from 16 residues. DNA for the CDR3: TGTGCCAGCAGATCTGCGGGACTAGCGGGGTTGCGGACGCAGTATTTT. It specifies CASRSAGLAGLRTQYF.

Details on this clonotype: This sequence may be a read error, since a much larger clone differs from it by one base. The CDR3 protein is CASSLRGFADTQYF. The CDR3 DNA is TGTGCCAGCAGCTTAAGGGGGTTTGCAGATACGCAGTATTTT. This chain joins TRBV7-3 and TRBJ2-3, with D possibly being TRBD1 or TRBD2 (5 bases each). V was clipped by 1 base and J by 4 bases, with 9 bases between them. Germline V gene sequence: CDR1 SGHTA, CDR2 FQGTGA. This CDR3 is 14 amino acids long. Full variable domain (missing parts from reference TRBV7-3 and TRBJ2-3): GAGVSQTPSNKVTEKGKYVELRCDPISGHTALYWYRQSLGQGPEFLIYFQGTGAADDSGLPNDRFFAVRPEGSVSTLKIQRTERGDSAVYLCASSLRGFADTQYFGPGTRLTVL.

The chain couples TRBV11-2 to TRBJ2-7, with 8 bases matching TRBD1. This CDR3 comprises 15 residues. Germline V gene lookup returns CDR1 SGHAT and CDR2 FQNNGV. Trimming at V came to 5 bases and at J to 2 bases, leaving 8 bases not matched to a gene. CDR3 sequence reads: CASSANRGITYEQYF. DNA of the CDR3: TGTGCCAGCAGCGCGAACAGGGGGATCACCTACGAGCAGTACTTC.

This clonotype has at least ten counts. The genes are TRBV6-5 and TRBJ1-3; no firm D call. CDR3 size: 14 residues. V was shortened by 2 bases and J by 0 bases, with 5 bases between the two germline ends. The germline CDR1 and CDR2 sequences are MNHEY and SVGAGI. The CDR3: CASSYVSSGNTIYF. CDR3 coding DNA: TGTGCCAGCAGTTACGTATCCTCTGGAAACACCATATATTTT.

The CDR3 protein is CASSLWGSEGTDTQYF. The CDR3 bases are TGCGCCAGCAGCTTGTGGGGTAGTGAGGGGACAGATACGCAGTATTTT. This sequence joins TRBV5-1 and TRBJ2-3; possibly TRBD1 or TRBD2 for D (5 bases each). V shed 1 base and J shed 3 bases, with 15 bases lying between them. CDR3 length: 16 amino acids. Looked up from germline, CDR1 is SGHRS and CDR2 is YFSETQ.

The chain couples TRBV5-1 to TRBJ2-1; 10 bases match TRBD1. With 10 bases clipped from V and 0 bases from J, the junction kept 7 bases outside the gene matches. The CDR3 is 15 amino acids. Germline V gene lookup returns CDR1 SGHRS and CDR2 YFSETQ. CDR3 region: CACGQGDSSYNEQFF. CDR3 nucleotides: TGCGCCTGCGGACAGGGGGATTCCTCCTACAATGAGCAGTTCTTC.

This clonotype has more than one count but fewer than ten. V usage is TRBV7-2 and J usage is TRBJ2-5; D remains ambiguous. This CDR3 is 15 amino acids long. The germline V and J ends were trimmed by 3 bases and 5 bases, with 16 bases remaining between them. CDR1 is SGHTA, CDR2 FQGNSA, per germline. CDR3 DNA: TGTGCCAGCAGCTTCTGGACGAGGCCGGAGGAGACCCAGTACTTC. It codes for CASSFWTRPEETQYF.

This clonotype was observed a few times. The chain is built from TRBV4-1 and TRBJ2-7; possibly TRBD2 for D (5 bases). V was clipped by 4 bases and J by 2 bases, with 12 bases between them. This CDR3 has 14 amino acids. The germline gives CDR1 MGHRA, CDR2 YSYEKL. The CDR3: CASSRQPGTYEQYF. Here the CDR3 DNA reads TGCGCCAGCAGCCGCCAACCGGGGACCTACGAGCAGTACTTC.

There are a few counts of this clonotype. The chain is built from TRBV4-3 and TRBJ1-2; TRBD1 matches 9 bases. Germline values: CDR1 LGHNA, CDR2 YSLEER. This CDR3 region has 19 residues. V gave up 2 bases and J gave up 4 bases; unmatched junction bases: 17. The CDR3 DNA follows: TGCGCCAGCAGCCAACAGATCCTCACCGGGACAGGGTTCCCCTATGGCTACACCTTC. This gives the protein CASSQQILTGTGFPYGYTF.

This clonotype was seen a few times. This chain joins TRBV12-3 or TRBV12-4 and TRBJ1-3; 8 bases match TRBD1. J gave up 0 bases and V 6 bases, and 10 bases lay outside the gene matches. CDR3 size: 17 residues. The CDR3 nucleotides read TGTGCCAGCAGAGCCTACAGGGGGTCTAGCTCTGGAAACACCATATATTTT. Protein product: CASRAYRGSSSGNTIYF.

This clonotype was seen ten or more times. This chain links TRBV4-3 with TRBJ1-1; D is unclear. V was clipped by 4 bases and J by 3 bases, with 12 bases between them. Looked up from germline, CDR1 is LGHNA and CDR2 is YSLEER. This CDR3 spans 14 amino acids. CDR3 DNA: TGCGCCAGCAGCCGGAACGGACGGGACACTGAAGCTTTCTTT. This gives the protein CASSRNGRDTEAFF.

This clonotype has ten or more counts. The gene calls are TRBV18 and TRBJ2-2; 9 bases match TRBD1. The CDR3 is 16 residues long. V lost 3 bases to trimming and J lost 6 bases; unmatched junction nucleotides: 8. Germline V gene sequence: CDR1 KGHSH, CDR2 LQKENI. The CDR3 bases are TGTGCCAGCTCACCTCCTCGACAGGGGGGCGCCGGGGAGCTGTTTTTT. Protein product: CASSPPRQGGAGELFF.

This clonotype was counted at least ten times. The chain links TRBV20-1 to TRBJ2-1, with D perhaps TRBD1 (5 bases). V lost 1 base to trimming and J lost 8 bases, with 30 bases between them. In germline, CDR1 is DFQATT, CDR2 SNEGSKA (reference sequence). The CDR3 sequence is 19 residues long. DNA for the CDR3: TGCAGTGCTAGAGTTGCGGTACCCCGGGCCCCGGCAGGGTCTGATGAGCAGTTCTTC. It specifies CSARVAVPRAPAGSDEQFF.